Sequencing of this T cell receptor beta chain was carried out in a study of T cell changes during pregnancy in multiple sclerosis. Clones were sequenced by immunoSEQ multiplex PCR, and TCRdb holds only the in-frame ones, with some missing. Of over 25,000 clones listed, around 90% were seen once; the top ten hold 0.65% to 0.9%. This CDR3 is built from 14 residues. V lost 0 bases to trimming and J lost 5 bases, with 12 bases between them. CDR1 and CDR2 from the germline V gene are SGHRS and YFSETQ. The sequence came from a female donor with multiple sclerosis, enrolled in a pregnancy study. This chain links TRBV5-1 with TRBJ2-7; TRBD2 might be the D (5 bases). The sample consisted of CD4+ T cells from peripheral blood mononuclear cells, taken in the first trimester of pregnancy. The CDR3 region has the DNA TGCGCCAGCAGCTTGGTTGGTAGCGCCAACGAGCAGTACTTC. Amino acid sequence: CASSLVGSANEQYF. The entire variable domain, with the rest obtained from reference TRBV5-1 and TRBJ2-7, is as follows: KAGVTQTPRYLIKTRGQQVTLSCSPISGHRSVSWYQQTPGQGLQFLFEYFSETQRNKGNFPGRFSGRQFSNSRSEMNVSTLELGDSALYLCASSLVGSANEQYFGPGTRLTVT.